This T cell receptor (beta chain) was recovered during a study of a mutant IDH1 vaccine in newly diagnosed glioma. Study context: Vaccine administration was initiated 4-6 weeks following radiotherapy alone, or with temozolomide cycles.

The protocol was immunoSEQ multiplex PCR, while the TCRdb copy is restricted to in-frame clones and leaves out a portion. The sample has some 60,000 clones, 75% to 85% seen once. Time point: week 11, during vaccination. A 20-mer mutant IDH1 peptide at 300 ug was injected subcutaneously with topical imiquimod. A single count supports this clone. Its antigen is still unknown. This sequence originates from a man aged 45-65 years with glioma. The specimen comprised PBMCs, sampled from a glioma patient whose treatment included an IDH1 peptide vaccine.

CDR3 loop: CASTGQVNTEAFF. CDR3 nucleotides: TGCGCCAGCACGGGACAGGTGAACACTGAAGCTTTCTTT. This rearrangement joins TRBV5-1 to TRBJ1-1; 8 bases match TRBD1. CDR1 and CDR2 from the germline V gene are SGHRS and YFSETQ. Trimming removed 6 bases from V and 0 bases from J; junction bases left unmatched: 1. The length of the CDR3 is 13 residues.